Listed below are T cell receptor beta chains from one sample, sequenced in a study of beta chain features in type 1 diabetes. Produced via immunoSEQ multiplex PCR; TCRdb's table is partial and in-frame only. The sample lists hundreds of thousands of clones; about 29% were seen once. The sequencing input was naive CD4+ T cells from blood. These receptors were collected from a man aged 18 to 35 in good health. Both conserved end residues are part of each CDR3. Fields, in order: V gene, J gene, clone size, D gene, CDR3 protein, CDR3 DNA. A D gene is named only where the DNA matches it firmly. Size values are once, few and many counts, or a class for expanded clones, and some rows have none.

v_call: TRBV25-1; j_call: TRBJ2-7; clone_size: -; d_call: -; cdr3_aa: CASSDLGEQYF; cdr3_nt: TGTGCCAGCAGTGACCTGGGGGAGCAGTACTTC
v_call: TRBV2; j_call: TRBJ1-1; clone_size: few; d_call: -; cdr3_aa: CASSPQGYGEAFF; cdr3_nt: TGTGCCAGCAGTCCACAGGGCTACGGTGAAGCTTTCTTT
v_call: TRBV20-1; j_call: TRBJ2-7; clone_size: -; d_call: TRBD1; cdr3_aa: CSATGGDEQYF; cdr3_nt: TGCAGTGCTACAGGGGGCGACGAGCAGTACTTC
v_call: TRBV27; j_call: TRBJ1-4; clone_size: -; d_call: TRBD1; cdr3_aa: CASSPTDRTREKLFF; cdr3_nt: TGTGCCAGCAGTCCCACGGACAGGACGCGTGAAAAACTGTTTTTT
v_call: TRBV18; j_call: TRBJ2-5; clone_size: -; d_call: -; cdr3_aa: CASSPRGLETQYF; cdr3_nt: TGTGCCAGCTCACCGAGAGGGTTAGAGACCCAGTACTTC
v_call: TRBV18; j_call: TRBJ2-5; clone_size: -; d_call: -; cdr3_aa: CASSPREEETQYF; cdr3_nt: TGTGCCAGCTCACCCCGAGAAGAAGAGACCCAGTACTTC
v_call: TRBV10-3; j_call: TRBJ2-3; clone_size: -; d_call: -; cdr3_aa: CATKGGSTDTQYF; cdr3_nt: TGTGCCACCAAAGGAGGTAGCACAGATACGCAGTATTTT
v_call: TRBV2; j_call: TRBJ2-3; clone_size: -; d_call: -; cdr3_aa: CASTLTASTDTQYF; cdr3_nt: TGTGCCAGCACCCTGACAGCAAGCACAGATACGCAGTATTTT
v_call: TRBV11-1; j_call: TRBJ2-1; clone_size: -; d_call: -; cdr3_aa: CASSFRLGSSYNEQFF; cdr3_nt: TGTGCCAGCAGCTTCCGACTGGGGAGCTCCTACAATGAGCAGTTCTTC
v_call: TRBV9; j_call: TRBJ2-1; clone_size: -; d_call: -; cdr3_aa: CASSVESRGNEQFF; cdr3_nt: TGTGCCAGCAGCGTAGAGTCTCGGGGGAATGAGCAGTTCTTC
v_call: TRBV4-3; j_call: TRBJ2-5; clone_size: -; d_call: -; cdr3_aa: CASSPQLAVKETQYF; cdr3_nt: TGCGCCAGCAGCCCCCAGTTAGCGGTGAAAGAGACCCAGTACTTC
v_call: TRBV21-1; j_call: TRBJ2-7; clone_size: -; d_call: -; cdr3_aa: CASSKDGGTSSYEQYF; cdr3_nt: TGTGCCAGCAGCAAAGATGGCGGGACGAGCTCCTACGAGCAGTACTTC
v_call: TRBV28; j_call: TRBJ2-1; clone_size: -; d_call: TRBD2; cdr3_aa: CASSSRLAGGYNEQFF; cdr3_nt: TGTGCCAGCAGTTCCCGACTAGCGGGAGGATACAATGAGCAGTTCTTC
v_call: TRBV28; j_call: TRBJ2-1; clone_size: few; d_call: TRBD1; cdr3_aa: CASSFAGGNEQFF; cdr3_nt: TGTGCCAGCAGTTTTGCAGGGGGAAATGAGCAGTTCTTC
v_call: TRBV30; j_call: TRBJ1-2; clone_size: -; d_call: TRBD1; cdr3_aa: CAWSVRQGWAGYTF; cdr3_nt: TGTGCCTGGAGTGTCCGACAGGGGTGGGCTGGCTACACCTTC
v_call: TRBV5-4; j_call: TRBJ2-7; clone_size: -; d_call: TRBD2; cdr3_aa: CASSPAGTSGSYEQYF; cdr3_nt: TGTGCCAGCAGCCCGGCCGGGACTAGCGGGAGCTACGAGCAGTACTTC
v_call: TRBV29-1; j_call: TRBJ1-1; clone_size: -; d_call: -; cdr3_aa: CSFLQDGTEAFF; cdr3_nt: TGCAGCTTCCTACAGGATGGAACTGAAGCTTTCTTT
v_call: TRBV30; j_call: TRBJ2-3; clone_size: few; d_call: -; cdr3_aa: CAWSVDTQYF; cdr3_nt: TGTGCCTGGAGTGTGGATACGCAGTATTTT
v_call: TRBV5-1; j_call: TRBJ1-3; clone_size: -; d_call: -; cdr3_aa: CASSLMPDSGNTIYF; cdr3_nt: TGCGCCAGCAGCTTGATGCCAGACTCTGGAAACACCATATATTTT
v_call: TRBV7-2; j_call: TRBJ1-1; clone_size: few; d_call: -; cdr3_aa: CASSLVAGAEAFF; cdr3_nt: TGTGCCAGCAGCTTAGTGGCAGGGGCTGAAGCTTTCTTT
v_call: TRBV29-1; j_call: TRBJ2-7; clone_size: few; d_call: TRBD2; cdr3_aa: CSVGWASGSYEQYF; cdr3_nt: TGCAGCGTTGGATGGGCTAGCGGGAGTTACGAGCAGTACTTC
v_call: TRBV9; j_call: TRBJ2-7; clone_size: few; d_call: TRBD1; cdr3_aa: CASSSRRGQGDEQYF; cdr3_nt: TGTGCCAGCAGCTCCCGGAGGGGACAGGGGGACGAGCAGTACTTC
v_call: TRBV29-1; j_call: TRBJ1-1; clone_size: -; d_call: TRBD1; cdr3_aa: CSVGGQALNTEAFF; cdr3_nt: TGCAGCGTTGGAGGACAGGCGCTGAACACTGAAGCTTTCTTT
v_call: TRBV4-1; j_call: TRBJ2-3; clone_size: few; d_call: TRBD1; cdr3_aa: CASSQEGQHTDTQYF; cdr3_nt: TGCGCCAGCAGCCAAGAGGGACAGCACACAGATACGCAGTATTTT
v_call: TRBV6-6; j_call: TRBJ2-1; clone_size: few; d_call: -; cdr3_aa: CASSPPGGRSYNEQFF; cdr3_nt: TGTGCCAGCAGTCCTCCCGGCGGGCGGTCCTACAATGAGCAGTTCTTC
v_call: TRBV2; j_call: TRBJ2-2; clone_size: -; d_call: -; cdr3_aa: CASRTGKNTGELFF; cdr3_nt: TGTGCCAGCAGGACCGGGAAGAACACCGGGGAGCTGTTTTTT
v_call: TRBV5-1; j_call: TRBJ1-2; clone_size: -; d_call: -; cdr3_aa: CASSTRQDGYTF; cdr3_nt: TGCGCCAGCAGCACCCGACAGGATGGCTACACCTTC
v_call: TRBV30; j_call: TRBJ1-3; clone_size: -; d_call: -; cdr3_aa: CAWSIGNTIYF; cdr3_nt: TGTGCCTGGAGTATTGGAAACACCATATATTTT
v_call: TRBV14; j_call: TRBJ1-2; clone_size: -; d_call: -; cdr3_aa: CASSQELGYGYTF; cdr3_nt: TGTGCCAGCAGCCAAGAGCTCGGCTATGGCTACACCTTC
v_call: TRBV6-4; j_call: TRBJ2-1; clone_size: few; d_call: -; cdr3_aa: CASSVTGITNEQFF; cdr3_nt: TGTGCCAGCAGTGTCACCGGGATCACCAATGAGCAGTTCTTC
v_call: TRBV6-5; j_call: TRBJ2-1; clone_size: -; d_call: -; cdr3_aa: CASRLDSYNEQFF; cdr3_nt: TGTGCCAGCAGACTGGACTCCTACAATGAGCAGTTCTTC
v_call: TRBV4-3; j_call: TRBJ2-6; clone_size: -; d_call: -; cdr3_aa: CASSQVAGEAGANVLTF; cdr3_nt: TGCGCCAGCAGCCAGGTTGCGGGCGAGGCTGGGGCCAACGTCCTGACTTTC
v_call: TRBV9; j_call: TRBJ2-5; clone_size: -; d_call: -; cdr3_aa: CASSLDTQETQYF; cdr3_nt: TGTGCCAGCAGCCTGGACACCCAAGAGACCCAGTACTTC
v_call: TRBV5-1; j_call: TRBJ2-3; clone_size: -; d_call: -; cdr3_aa: CASSLEGGSTDTQYF; cdr3_nt: TGCGCCAGCAGCTTGGAGGGGGGAAGCACAGATACGCAGTATTTT
v_call: TRBV9; j_call: TRBJ2-1; clone_size: few; d_call: TRBD2; cdr3_aa: CASSPLTPGLAGGYSYNEQFF; cdr3_nt: TGTGCCAGCAGCCCTCTAACTCCGGGACTAGCGGGAGGGTACTCCTACAATGAGCAGTTCTTC
v_call: TRBV28; j_call: TRBJ2-6; clone_size: -; d_call: -; cdr3_aa: CASRRPQGLGANVLTF; cdr3_nt: TGTGCCAGCAGGCGTCCACAGGGTCTGGGGGCCAACGTCCTGACTTTC
v_call: TRBV30; j_call: TRBJ1-5; clone_size: -; d_call: -; cdr3_aa: CAWSMGARQPQHF; cdr3_nt: TGTGCCTGGAGTATGGGGGCACGGCAGCCCCAGCATTTT
v_call: TRBV18; j_call: TRBJ2-1; clone_size: few; d_call: -; cdr3_aa: CASSPDLSGNNEQFF; cdr3_nt: TGTGCCAGCTCACCGGATCTTAGCGGAAACAATGAGCAGTTCTTC
v_call: TRBV6-6; j_call: TRBJ2-1; clone_size: -; d_call: TRBD2; cdr3_aa: CASRREGTSYNEQFF; cdr3_nt: TGTGCCAGCCGGAGGGAGGGGACTTCTTACAATGAGCAGTTCTTC
v_call: TRBV15; j_call: TRBJ2-1; clone_size: -; d_call: -; cdr3_aa: CATSRVRTLSYNEQFF; cdr3_nt: TGTGCCACCAGCAGAGTACGGACATTGTCCTACAATGAGCAGTTCTTC
v_call: TRBV4-1; j_call: TRBJ2-7; clone_size: -; d_call: -; cdr3_aa: CASSQASGAYEQYF; cdr3_nt: TGCGCCAGCAGCCAAGCCAGCGGTGCCTACGAGCAGTACTTC
v_call: TRBV6-5; j_call: TRBJ1-5; clone_size: -; d_call: -; cdr3_aa: CASAMGDNQPQHF; cdr3_nt: TGTGCCAGCGCTATGGGGGATAATCAGCCCCAGCATTTT
v_call: TRBV30; j_call: TRBJ2-7; clone_size: -; d_call: -; cdr3_aa: CAWGDREVEQYF; cdr3_nt: TGTGCCTGGGGAGACAGGGAGGTCGAGCAGTACTTC
v_call: TRBV30; j_call: TRBJ2-6; clone_size: -; d_call: -; cdr3_aa: CAWSDESGANVLTF; cdr3_nt: TGTGCCTGGAGCGACGAGTCTGGGGCCAACGTCCTGACTTTC
v_call: TRBV25-1; j_call: TRBJ2-7; clone_size: -; d_call: TRBD1; cdr3_aa: CASARTGGGNEQYF; cdr3_nt: TGTGCCAGCGCCAGGACAGGGGGCGGAAACGAGCAGTACTTC
v_call: TRBV4-2; j_call: TRBJ2-1; clone_size: -; d_call: TRBD2; cdr3_aa: CASSQDLGLATYNEQFF; cdr3_nt: TGTGCCAGCAGCCAAGATCTTGGACTAGCGACCTACAATGAGCAGTTCTTC
v_call: TRBV4-2; j_call: TRBJ2-7; clone_size: few; d_call: TRBD1; cdr3_aa: CASSQDGTGSDEQYF; cdr3_nt: TGTGCCAGCAGCCAAGACGGGACAGGGTCGGACGAGCAGTACTTC
v_call: TRBV6-5; j_call: TRBJ2-5; clone_size: -; d_call: TRBD2; cdr3_aa: CASSHRLAGVETQYF; cdr3_nt: TGTGCCAGCAGTCATAGACTAGCGGGAGTAGAGACCCAGTACTTC
v_call: TRBV5-4; j_call: TRBJ1-1; clone_size: -; d_call: TRBD1; cdr3_aa: CASSLGQGAGEAFF; cdr3_nt: TGTGCCAGCAGCTTGGGACAGGGGGCCGGTGAAGCTTTCTTT
v_call: TRBV4-3; j_call: TRBJ2-1; clone_size: -; d_call: -; cdr3_aa: CASSEEPGTPYNEQFF; cdr3_nt: TGCGCCAGCAGCGAGGAACCCGGGACGCCTTACAATGAGCAGTTCTTC